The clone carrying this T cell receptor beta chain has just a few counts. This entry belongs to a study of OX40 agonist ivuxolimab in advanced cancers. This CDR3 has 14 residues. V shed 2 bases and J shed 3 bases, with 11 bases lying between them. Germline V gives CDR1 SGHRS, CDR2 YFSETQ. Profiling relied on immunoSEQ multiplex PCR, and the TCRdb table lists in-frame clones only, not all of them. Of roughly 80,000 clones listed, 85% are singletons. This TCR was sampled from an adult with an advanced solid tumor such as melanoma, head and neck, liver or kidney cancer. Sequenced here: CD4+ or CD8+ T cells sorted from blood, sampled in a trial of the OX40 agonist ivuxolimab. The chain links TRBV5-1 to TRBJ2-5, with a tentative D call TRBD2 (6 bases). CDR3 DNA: TGCGCCAGCAGCTTATTGCGGGGAGAAGAGACCCAGTACTTC. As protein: CASSLLRGEETQYF.